Following are 17 T cell receptor beta chains from one sample sequenced in a study of Ad26.COV2.S vaccination and SARS-CoV-2 variants. Treatment meaning: some 19 received Ad26.COV2.S at low or high dose, single or two shots; about 5 received placebo; per-sample allocation not given. The samples date from day 63 after the first vaccine or placebo injection. The assay was immunoSEQ multiplex PCR, and TCRdb's table has in-frame clones only and misses some. The sample yields about 250,000 clones, approximately 89% seen once. Sequenced material: peripheral blood, taken in a trial of Ad26.COV2.S vaccine versus placebo. The receptor source for this set is a person aged 18-65 years who received the Ad26.COV2.S COVID-19 vaccine or a placebo.

V usage is TRBV30 and J usage is TRBJ2-1; 15 bases align to TRBD2. Germline CDR1 is GTSNPN and CDR2 is SVGIG (reference sequence). The CDR3 runs 17 residues. V shed 1 base and J 9 bases; nucleotides not matched to a gene: 10. This CDR3 is CAWSAERTSGRASEQFF. The DNA for the CDR3 is TGTGCCTGGAGTGCGGAACGGACTAGCGGGAGGGCCAGTGAGCAGTTCTTC.

The chain recombines TRBV12-3 or TRBV12-4 with TRBJ2-1; 10 positions match TRBD2. Trimming removed 11 bases from V and 7 bases from J; junction bases left unmatched: 8. The CDR3 totals 13 residues. The CDR3 protein is CAVRLAGGNEQFF. The CDR3 DNA follows: TGTGCCGTCCGACTAGCGGGCGGGAATGAGCAGTTCTTC.

The chain is built from TRBV27 and TRBJ2-2, with D uncertain. This CDR3 comprises 14 residues. The germline V gene has CDR1 MNHEY and CDR2 SMNVEV (reference sequence). Trimming pared 3 bases from V and 3 bases from J, leaving 8 bases between. DNA of the CDR3: TGTGCCAGCAGTTTTATAGGATACACCGGGGAGCTGTTTTTT. Amino acid sequence: CASSFIGYTGELFF.

The table lists this clone with a count of one. The chain carries TRBV7-6 and TRBJ1-1; possible D gene TRBD1, 6 bases. Germline values: CDR1 SGHVS, CDR2 FNYEAQ. Trimming removed 7 bases at V and 1 base at J, with 25 bases between. The CDR3 has 18 residues. This CDR3 is CASTPRGGALQGNTEAFF. The CDR3 DNA is TGTGCCAGCACCCCCCGCGGGGGGGCCTTGCAAGGGAACACTGAAGCTTTCTTT.

This clone has just one count. The V call is TRBV27, the J call TRBJ2-5; D may be TRBD1 (5 bases). Trimming pared 5 bases from V and 1 base from J, leaving 17 bases between. CDR1 is MNHEY, CDR2 SMNVEV, per germline (reference sequence). The length of the CDR3 is 16 residues. The CDR3 DNA reads TGTGCCAGCAGTACAATAGACAGCGTGGGCCAAGAGACCCAGTACTTC. It is translated as CASSTIDSVGQETQYF.

V gene TRBV15 combines with J gene TRBJ2-1; possibly TRBD2 for D (6 bases). CDR1 is LNHNV and CDR2 is YYDKDF in the germline V gene (reference sequence). The CDR3 totals 14 residues. Deletions cut 1 base from V and 3 bases from J, with 7 bases between. Written as DNA, the CDR3 is TGTGCCACCAGCAGAGGGGGAGGCTACAATGAGCAGTTCTTC. As protein: CATSRGGGYNEQFF.

The chain combines TRBV7-9 with TRBJ1-1; D gene ambiguous. The CDR3 is made up of 13 amino acids. Deletions cut 11 bases from V and 0 bases from J, with 13 bases between. Germline CDR1 reads SEHNR; CDR2 reads FQNEAQ (reference sequence). In nucleotides, the CDR3 is TGTGCCGCGGGGTCCGAGTTGAACACTGAAGCTTTCTTT. Protein sequence: CAAGSELNTEAFF.

Remarks on this clone: A read error may account for a junction end that differs from germline. The rearrangement joins TRBV5-1 to TRBJ2-3, with 8 positions matching TRBD1. The CDR3 consists of 15 residues. Germline CDR1 is SGHRS and CDR2 is YFSETQ. The CDR3 is CASTTGATSTDTQYF. In DNA form, the CDR3 reads TGCGCCAGCACGACAGGGGCCACTAGCACGGATACGCAGTATTTT.

The chain is built from TRBV3-1 (or the pseudogene TRBV3-2) and TRBJ1-1; D possibly corresponds to TRBD1 (5 bases). Germline V lookup: CDR1 LGHDT, CDR2 YNNKEL (reference sequence). The CDR3 contains 15 residues. The V end was cut by 2 bases, the J end by 8 bases, with 18 bases between. The CDR3 here is CASSQSGTPRPEAFF. CDR3 in DNA: TGTGCCAGCAGCCAATCCGGGACCCCTCGCCCCGAAGCTTTCTTT.

The chain has TRBV7-2 and TRBJ2-7, with TRBD1 as a possible D gene (5 bases). Trimming pared 2 bases from V and 2 bases from J, leaving 13 bases between. Per germline, CDR1 SGHTA and CDR2 FQGNSA. This CDR3 is built from 15 residues. The CDR3 coding sequence is TGTGCCAGCAGCTTAAAGGTGGACAAAACCTACGAGCAGTACTTC. This gives the protein CASSLKVDKTYEQYF.

The chain joins TRBV7-2 to TRBJ1-1, with TRBD1 matching 7 bases. Germline V gene data show CDR1 as SGHTA and CDR2 as FQGNSA. With V trimmed by 2 bases and J by 1 base, 10 bases remained unmatched. The CDR3 contains 17 residues. The CDR3 nucleotides read TGTGCCAGCAGCTTACCCTGGGACAGACCCGGGAACACTGAAGCTTTCTTT. Translating gives CASSLPWDRPGNTEAFF. The whole variable domain, filled in from reference TRBV7-2 and TRBJ1-1, reads GAGVSQSPSNKVTEKGKDVELRCDPISGHTALYWYRQSLGQGLEFLIYFQGNSAPDKSGLPSDRFSAERTGGSVSTLTIQRTQQEDSAVYLCASSLPWDRPGNTEAFFGQGTRLTVV.

The J gene is TRBJ2-7, the V gene TRBV7-2, with D unclear. CDR1 and CDR2 from the germline V gene are SGHTA and FQGNSA. V lost 0 bases, J lost 0 bases, and 3 bases lay in between. The CDR3 covers 13 residues. CDR3 amino acids: CASSLASSYEQYF. Written as DNA, the CDR3 is TGTGCCAGCAGCTTAGCGAGCTCCTACGAGCAGTACTTC. The full variable domain, its missing parts supplied by reference TRBV7-2 and TRBJ2-7, is GAGVSQSPSNKVTEKGKDVELRCDPISGHTALYWYRQSLGQGLEFLIYFQGNSAPDKSGLPSDRFSAERTGGSVSTLTIQRTQQEDSAVYLCASSLASSYEQYFGPGTRLTVT.

This chain uses TRBV6-1 with TRBJ2-7; unclear D gene. V was cut by 6 bases and J by 2 bases, with 11 bases left in between. The germline V gene has CDR1 MNHNS and CDR2 SASEGT. The CDR3 runs 13 residues. The CDR3 DNA follows: TGTGCCAGCAGCCGGACCGACACCTACGAGCAGTACTTC. Translating it yields CASSRTDTYEQYF.

This clone has just a few counts. The DNA of the CDR3 is TGTGCCAGCAGCCAAGGGGGCAGCCAATCCTACGAGCAGTACTTC. Protein product: CASSQGGSQSYEQYF. The J gene is TRBJ2-7, the V gene TRBV3-1 (or the pseudogene TRBV3-2); tentative D call: TRBD1 (5 bases). This CDR3 has 15 residues. Looked up from germline, CDR1 is LGHDT and CDR2 is YNNKEL (reference sequence). The germline V and J ends were trimmed by 1 base and 1 base, with 11 bases remaining between them.

This clone was seen just once. The rearrangement uses TRBV10-3 and TRBJ2-1; 7 nucleotides agree with TRBD2. This CDR3 is 15 amino acids long. Germline CDR1 reads ENHRY; CDR2 reads SYGVKD. V dropped 0 bases and J dropped 8; count of bases not matched to a gene: 7. The CDR3 region is CAISESVLAGDEQFF. CDR3 nucleotides: TGTGCCATCAGTGAGTCAGTCTTAGCGGGCGATGAGCAGTTCTTC.

The chain links TRBV7-8 to TRBJ2-1; D unclear. Germline V gene sequence: CDR1 SGHVS, CDR2 FQNEAQ. Trimming took 0 bases from V and 5 from J, leaving 8 bases between them. The CDR3 extends over 14 amino acids. The CDR3 loop is CASSLAVANNEQFF. The CDR3 DNA is TGTGCCAGCAGCTTAGCGGTGGCAAACAATGAGCAGTTCTTC.

V gene TRBV5-4 combines with J gene TRBJ1-2, with D possibly being TRBD1 (6 bases). Germline CDR1 reads SGHNT; CDR2 reads YYREEE (reference sequence). Trimming cost V 5 bases and J 3 bases, with 11 bases left between them. CDR3 size: 13 residues. Here the CDR3 reads CASSPPGDYGYTF. For the CDR3, the DNA is TGTGCCAGCAGTCCCCCAGGGGACTATGGCTACACCTTC.